This T cell receptor (beta chain) is from a study of blood T cell repertoires in COVID-19. Across the study: Material from acute and convalescent COVID-19 was sourced from the United States, Italy and Spain. Sources were T cells, B-cell-depleted T cells, or PBMCs; the material itself was cDNA or gDNA.

Authors' analysis steps: By means of reference gene primer amplification, nucleated cell counts were estimated. Only in-frame clones appear in the TCRdb table, and some are missing; sequencing was by immunoSEQ multiplex PCR. Clonal size and the V and J genes are those of that table, whereas D and trimming came from the DNA. The table has tens of thousands of clones, more than 75% seen once. The Seattle site enrolled patients during active infection and followed them longitudinally. V was trimmed by 5 bases and J by 5 bases, leaving 15 bases between them. The germline gives CDR1 MDHEN, CDR2 SYDVKM. This CDR3 is 14 amino acids long.

J is TRBJ1-2 and V is TRBV28; perhaps TRBD1 as D (5 bases). The clonotype originates from a man in his forties with COVID-19, enrolled during active disease. Sequencing input: peripheral blood. The CDR3 is CASSGGGDRYGYTF. Written as DNA, the CDR3 is TGTGCCAGCAGTGGGGGAGGGGACCGGTATGGCTACACCTTC.